The 25 T cell receptor beta chains below all came from one sample that was sequenced in a study of T-cell memory formation after mild COVID-19. TCRdb called the 5' RACE reads again in MiXCR, with one record for every CDR3 protein. The sample shows about 340,000 distinct CDR3 sequences, about an eighth of them seen only once. The sequenced sample was PBMCs or a T cell subset sorted from them (not recorded which). The source is a man in his late teens or twenties who had mild COVID-19 (a few samples of this study predate the infection). Cell type and time point are not known.

This chain uses TRBV19 with TRBJ1-6; the D is unclear. The ends were cut back, 0 bases at V and 7 bases at J, with 7 bases in the middle. The CDR3 length is 14 residues. Looked up from germline, CDR1 is LNHDA and CDR2 is SQIVND (reference sequence). The CDR3 here is CASSIDLPNSPLHF. DNA for the CDR3: TGTGCCAGTAGTATAGATCTCCCGAATTCACCCCTCCACTTT.

A few counts support this clonotype. V and J are TRBV5-1 and TRBJ2-5; tentatively, D is TRBD1 or TRBD2 (5 bases each). The germline V gene encodes CDR1 SGHRS and CDR2 YFSETQ. Trimming left V 3 bases short and J 1 base short, with 13 bases between. The CDR3 totals 15 residues. The CDR3 DNA reads as TGCGCCAGCAGCTCCTCGACTGGGGGCCAAGAGACCCAGTACTTC. This codes for CASSSSTGGQETQYF.

This clonotype was observed a few times. The chain recombines TRBV7-8 with TRBJ1-1; the D is unclear. Germline CDR1 is SGHVS and CDR2 is FQNEAQ. The V and J ends lost 8 bases and 8 bases respectively, with 15 bases between them. The CDR3 totals 12 residues. This CDR3 reads CASVGLNIEAFF. The DNA for the CDR3 is TGTGCCAGCGTAGGGCTAAACATAGAAGCTTTCTTT.

This clonotype was detected a few times. This chain uses TRBV10-3 with TRBJ1-2, with D unresolved. The CDR3 contains 14 residues. Germline V gene sequence: CDR1 ENHRY, CDR2 SYGVKD. The V end lost 3 bases, the J end lost 0 bases, and 8 bases lay between the germline ends. The CDR3 is CAISEGRTNYGYTF. The CDR3 coding sequence is TGTGCCATCAGTGAAGGCAGAACTAACTATGGCTACACCTTC.

The chain combines TRBV20-1 with TRBJ1-4; no clear D. Germline CDR1 is DFQATT and CDR2 is SNEGSKA (reference sequence). This CDR3 has 14 amino acids. Trimming pared 0 bases from V and 7 bases from J, leaving 12 bases between. The CDR3 is CSARDLEPSEKLFF. The CDR3 bases are TGCAGTGCTAGAGATCTGGAGCCTAGTGAAAAACTGTTTTTT.

In its sample, this clonotype was seen a few times. The V and J genes are TRBV4-2 and TRBJ2-3; D gene uncertain. V lost 2 bases and J lost 6, with 6 bases in between. The CDR3 length is 12 residues. Germline loops: CDR1 LGHNA, CDR2 YNFKEQ. CDR3 DNA sequence: TGTGCCAGCAGCCAAAATCGTGATACGCAGTATTTT. Encoded protein: CASSQNRDTQYF.

The gene calls are TRBV27 and TRBJ1-2; 8 bases match TRBD1. The CDR3 totals 15 residues. Unmatched junction bases numbered 13, after V lost 7 bases and J lost 6 bases. The germline V gene encodes CDR1 MNHEY and CDR2 SMNVEV (reference sequence). The CDR3 loop reads CASKGARGREDGYTF. The CDR3 DNA follows: TGTGCCAGCAAGGGGGCCAGGGGGCGAGAGGATGGCTACACCTTC.

The sample holds a few counts of this clonotype. This chain uses TRBV5-6 with TRBJ1-6; 8 bases line up with TRBD1. CDR1 SGHDT and CDR2 YYEEEE come from the germline V gene. The V and J ends lost 5 bases and 4 bases, in that order; junction bases with no gene match: 11. This CDR3 contains 17 residues. For the CDR3, the DNA is TGTGCCAGCAGTCCGACAGGGGAAAGGGTATATAATTCACCCCTCCACTTT. Its translation: CASSPTGERVYNSPLHF.

CDR3 nucleotides: TGTGCCAGCAGTTTAATTCCGACTTCCTCTGGAAACACCATATATTTT. Protein product: CASSLIPTSSGNTIYF. The rearrangement links TRBV12-3 or TRBV12-4 to TRBJ1-3; D is undetermined. Trimming left V 2 bases short and J 0 bases short, with 11 bases between. The CDR3 is 16 amino acids.

This clonotype appeared many times. The gene calls are TRBV4-3 and TRBJ2-1; TRBD1 matches 7 bases. The junction had 9 bases not matched to a gene; V was cut back by 0 bases and J by 7 bases. CDR3 size: 16 residues. Germline CDR1 reads LGHNA; CDR2 reads YSLEER. Here the CDR3 DNA reads TGCGCCAGCAGCCAAGATAGGGCAGGGGGTGGTAATGAGCAGTTCTTC. Protein: CASSQDRAGGGNEQFF.

This clonotype has a count of ten or more. The chain couples TRBV12-3 or TRBV12-4 to TRBJ2-5; D is perhaps TRBD2 (5 bases). The CDR3 is 12 residues long. V was pared by 6 bases and J by 5 bases, with 10 bases between. The CDR3 nucleotides read TGTGCCAGCAGCCCGCCGGGGGAGACCCAGTACTTC. This sequence encodes CASSPPGETQYF.

The J gene is TRBJ1-5, the V gene TRBV3-1; D gene uncertain. The CDR3 totals 14 residues. Trimming removed 4 bases from V and 5 bases from J, with 12 bases in between. Looked up from germline, CDR1 is LGHDT and CDR2 is YNNKEL (reference sequence). The CDR3 DNA follows: TGTGCCAGCAGCCGCCTCGGCGGCGATCAGCCCCAGCATTTT. It yields the protein CASSRLGGDQPQHF.

The rearrangement uses TRBV5-6 and TRBJ1-6; TRBD1 matches 7 bases. The length of the CDR3 is 15 residues. The V gene's germline CDR1 is SGHDT and CDR2 YYEEEE. With V trimmed by 4 bases and J by 5 bases, 6 bases remained unmatched. The CDR3 bases are TGTGCCAGCAGCCCGACAGGGTTCCATAATTCACCCCTCCACTTT. This translates into CASSPTGFHNSPLHF. The entire variable domain, with the rest obtained from reference TRBV5-6 and TRBJ1-6, is as follows: DAGVTQSPTHLIKTRGQQVTLRCSPKSGHDTVSWYQQALGQGPQFIFQYYEEEERQRGNFPDRFSGHQFPNYSSELNVNALLLGDSALYLCASSPTGFHNSPLHFGNGTRLTVT.

CDR3 nucleotide sequence: TGTGCCAGCAGTCCGATGGGGGTTCGAGAGCAGTACTTC. Protein product: CASSPMGVREQYF. The chain combines TRBV27 with TRBJ2-7; either TRBD1 or TRBD2 may supply D (5 bases each). The germline gives CDR1 MNHEY, CDR2 SMNVEV (reference sequence). Trimming stripped 5 bases from V and 7 bases from J, with 15 bases between. This CDR3 has 13 amino acids.

The sample holds a few counts of this clonotype. The rearrangement uses TRBV7-2 and TRBJ1-2, with 8 positions matching TRBD1. Germline assignment: CDR1 SGHTA and CDR2 FQGNSA. The CDR3 runs 13 residues. J was trimmed by 10 bases and V by 5 bases; bases with no gene match: 9. In nucleotides, the CDR3 is TGTGCCAGCAGCCCGGACAGGGAATCCCCCTACACCTTC. Protein sequence: CASSPDRESPYTF.

The chain employs TRBV3-1 and TRBJ2-1; 10 bases agree with TRBD2. V lost 1 base and J lost 8; bases outside the gene matches: 5. The CDR3 contains 15 residues. Germline assignment: CDR1 LGHDT and CDR2 YNNKEL (reference sequence). CDR3 sequence: CASSQVQRGGHEQFF. The CDR3, as DNA: TGTGCCAGCAGCCAAGTCCAGCGGGGGGGCCATGAGCAGTTCTTC.

The CDR3 coding sequence is TGTGCCAGCAGCCCCGTTCCGAGCGGGGGGATACTCACAGATACGCAGTATTTT. It encodes CASSPVPSGGILTDTQYF. This chain joins TRBV5-5 and TRBJ2-3; TRBD2 matches at 9 bases. The trim removed 4 bases at V and 2 bases at J, leaving 14 bases unmatched. Germline CDR1 is SGHKS and CDR2 is YYEKEE (reference sequence). The CDR3 has 18 residues.

This clonotype was detected only a few times. For the CDR3, the DNA is TGTGCCAGCAGACGGACACCGAATAGCAATCAGCCCCAGCATTTT. Its translation is CASRRTPNSNQPQHF. This sequence joins TRBV28 and TRBJ1-5, with D maybe TRBD1 (5 bases). Trimming took 6 bases from V and 0 from J, leaving 12 bases between them. Germline CDR1 is MDHEN and CDR2 is SYDVKM. The CDR3 extends over 15 amino acids.

The chain has TRBV10-3 and TRBJ1-1, with unresolved D. The V end was cut by 7 bases, the J end by 5 bases, with 8 bases between. The CDR3 length is 11 residues. The germline CDR1 and CDR2 sequences are ENHRY and SYGVKD. The CDR3 nucleotides read TGTGCCATCAATTCGGGTACTGAAGCTTTCTTT. Its translation: CAINSGTEAFF.

The rearrangement links TRBV7-2 to TRBJ1-2; no definite D call. Between the trimmed V and J ends, which lost 3 bases and 8 bases, there was a span of 10 bases. Germline values: CDR1 SGHTA, CDR2 FQGNSA. The CDR3 loop spans 12 amino acids. CDR3 amino acids: CASSFGVFGYTF. In nucleotides, the CDR3 is TGTGCCAGCAGCTTTGGGGTTTTCGGCTACACCTTC. Together with reference TRBV7-2 and TRBJ1-2, the CDR3 gives the full variable domain: GAGVSQSPSNKVTEKGKDVELRCDPISGHTALYWYRQSLGQGLEFLIYFQGNSAPDKSGLPSDRFSAERTGGSVSTLTIQRTQQEDSAVYLCASSFGVFGYTFGSGTRLTVV.

V and J are TRBV28 and TRBJ1-2; tentatively, D is TRBD1 (6 bases). With 3 bases removed from V and 0 bases from J, the gap between germline ends came to 14 bases. This CDR3 is built from 16 residues. Germline-derived CDR1 and CDR2 are MDHEN and SYDVKM. CDR3 in amino acids: CASSFLSAGANYGYTF. The DNA for the CDR3 is TGTGCCAGCAGTTTCCTTAGTGCAGGGGCTAACTATGGCTACACCTTC.

The V call is TRBV4-1, the J call TRBJ1-2; no clear D. The CDR3 runs 14 residues. Trimming shortened V by 0 bases and J by 8 bases, and 13 bases separated the two germline ends. Germline CDR1 is MGHRA and CDR2 is YSYEKL. CDR3 in amino acids: CASSQDRVAGGYTF. In DNA, the CDR3 is TGCGCCAGCAGCCAAGATCGGGTTGCCGGGGGCTACACCTTC.

The chain couples TRBV12-3 or TRBV12-4 to TRBJ1-1; 10 positions match TRBD1. V was pared by 7 bases and J by 3 bases, with 5 bases of the junction left unmatched. This CDR3 has 14 residues. CDR3 in amino acids: CASTGQGVYTEAFF. CDR3 DNA sequence: TGTGCCAGCACTGGACAGGGGGTATACACTGAAGCTTTCTTT.

The chain carries TRBV7-8 and TRBJ2-7, with D perhaps TRBD1 or TRBD2 (5 bases each). Trimming took 5 bases from V and 1 from J, leaving 18 bases between them. Germline V CDR1 and CDR2: SGHVS, FQNEAQ. The CDR3 consists of 16 residues. The CDR3 DNA reads TGTGCCAGCAGCGAGGGACGCATTGACTTTTCCTACGAGCAGTACTTC. Translated, it gives CASSEGRIDFSYEQYF.

This clonotype has just a few counts. The CDR3 sequence: CASRRRTSGEYEQYF. In nucleotides, the CDR3 is TGTGCCAGCAGACGTCGGACTAGCGGGGAGTACGAGCAGTACTTC. The chain combines TRBV6-6 with TRBJ2-7; 12 bases align to TRBD2. V lost 6 bases and J lost 4; bases outside the gene matches: 7. In germline, CDR1 is MNHNY, CDR2 SVGAGI (reference sequence). This CDR3 has 15 amino acids.